A selection of T cell receptor beta chains follows, all from one sample in a study of technical replicates of blood from several donors. Sequencing was performed with immunoSEQ multiplex PCR; in TCRdb, only in-frame clones are kept and a portion is missing. The data contain tens of thousands of clones, around 96% of them singletons. The sequencing sample was made of T cells isolated from PBMCs. The receptors were sampled from a human donor in good health. Both conserved end residues are part of each CDR3. The order of the fields is V gene, J gene, D gene, CDR3 length, clone size, CDR3 protein, CDR3 DNA. A D gene is named only where the DNA matches it firmly. Size is omitted from some rows. Given values are once, few, many or a class for expanded clones.

TRBV29-1,TRBJ1-1,-,11,-,CSVGGSSKAFF,TGCAGCGTTGGAGGGTCGTCTAAAGCTTTCTTT
TRBV28,TRBJ2-2,TRBD1,16,-,CASSFWGQGNTGELFF,TGTGCCAGCAGTTTCTGGGGACAGGGTAACACCGGGGAGCTGTTTTTT
TRBV6-5,TRBJ2-3,TRBD2,14,-,CASGELAGGGTQYF,TGTGCCAGCGGGGAACTAGCGGGAGGGGGTACGCAGTATTTT
TRBV4-1,TRBJ2-5,-,14,once,CASSQAGFQETQYF,TGCGCCAGCAGCCAAGCAGGGTTTCAAGAGACCCAGTACTTC
TRBV5-1,TRBJ2-5,TRBD1,15,-,CASSPGTAVQETQYF,TGCGCCAGCAGCCCGGGGACAGCGGTCCAAGAGACCCAGTACTTC
TRBV6-9,TRBJ2-2,TRBD2,18,once,CASSYSSLAGGRDGELFF,TGTGCCAGCAGTTATTCGAGCCTAGCGGGAGGGCGGGACGGGGAGCTGTTTTTT
TRBV5-4,TRBJ2-7,-,14,-,CASSYDIRGYEQYF,TGTGCCAGCAGCTATGATATCCGGGGCTACGAGCAGTACTTC
TRBV5-1,TRBJ2-2,-,12,-,CASRIETGELFF,TGCGCCAGCAGGATAGAAACCGGGGAGCTGTTTTTT
TRBV7-9,TRBJ1-5,-,14,-,CASSLSGNDQPQHF,TGTGCCAGCAGCTTATCAGGGAATGACCAGCCCCAGCATTTT
TRBV6-5,TRBJ2-7,-,14,-,CASRIQGGTYEQYF,TGTGCCAGCAGAATCCAGGGGGGAACCTACGAGCAGTACTTC
TRBV2,TRBJ2-3,-,14,-,CASGQEVTGDTQYF,TGTGCCAGCGGCCAGGAGGTCACTGGAGATACGCAGTATTTT
TRBV9,TRBJ2-1,TRBD2,15,-,CASSVALAGYNEQFF,TGTGCCAGCAGCGTAGCTTTAGCGGGCTACAATGAGCAGTTCTTC
TRBV9,TRBJ2-1,TRBD2,16,-,CASREPGTSGSNEQFF,TGTGCCAGCAGAGAGCCCGGGACTAGCGGGAGCAATGAGCAGTTCTTC
TRBV7-3,TRBJ2-7,-,13,-,CASTVRPGLEQYF,TGTGCCAGCACCGTCCGGCCAGGGCTCGAGCAGTACTTC
TRBV6-6,TRBJ1-3,TRBD1,16,-,CASKGTGTFSGNTIYF,TGTGCCAGCAAGGGGACAGGGACCTTCTCTGGAAACACCATATATTTT
TRBV9,TRBJ2-7,TRBD2,15,-,CASSVGAGGAYEQYF,TGTGCCAGCAGCGTAGGGGCGGGAGGAGCGTACGAGCAGTACTTC
TRBV11-3,TRBJ1-3,-,15,-,CASSRATQSGNTIYF,TGTGCCAGCAGCCGAGCCACGCAATCTGGAAACACCATATATTTT
TRBV9,TRBJ2-2,-,16,-,CASSVVGGVRTGELFF,TGTGCCAGCAGCGTAGTGGGGGGAGTAAGGACCGGGGAGCTGTTTTTT
TRBV6-5,TRBJ1-5,-,14,-,CASRPGLSAGPQHF,TGTGCCAGCAGACCGGGACTCTCCGCAGGGCCCCAGCATTTT
TRBV6-1,TRBJ2-7,-,18,-,CASSAWLAAQGGIYEQYF,TGTGCCAGCAGTGCATGGCTAGCGGCCCAAGGGGGGATCTACGAGCAGTACTTC
TRBV11-3,TRBJ2-1,-,14,-,CASSSVRASNEQFF,TGTGCCAGCAGCTCCGTCAGGGCAAGCAATGAGCAGTTCTTC
TRBV9,TRBJ2-3,-,13,-,CASGGDLTDTQYF,TGTGCCAGCGGAGGTGACCTGACAGATACGCAGTATTTT
TRBV9,TRBJ1-4,-,15,-,CASSVDPGLTEKLFF,TGTGCCAGCAGCGTAGATCCGGGGTTGACTGAAAAACTGTTTTTT
TRBV28,TRBJ1-2,-,14,-,CASRVDSVNYGYTF,TGTGCCAGCAGGGTGGACAGTGTTAACTATGGCTACACCTTC
TRBV5-5,TRBJ2-7,TRBD1,15,once,CASSLMTGGTYEQYF,TGTGCCAGCAGCCTGATGACAGGGGGAACCTACGAGCAGTACTTC
TRBV2,TRBJ2-7,-,13,-,CASSGQGGYEQYF,TGTGCCAGCAGTGGACAGGGAGGATACGAGCAGTACTTC
TRBV5-1,TRBJ2-2,-,15,-,CASTLEGPNTGELFF,TGCGCCAGCACACTCGAGGGCCCGAACACCGGGGAGCTGTTTTTT
TRBV19,TRBJ1-1,TRBD1,12,-,CASSWGTGKAFF,TGTGCCAGTAGTTGGGGGACAGGGAAAGCTTTCTTT